These T cell receptor beta chains were read from a single sample in a study of T cell responses to AZD1222 COVID-19 vaccine. The method was immunoSEQ multiplex PCR; TCRdb's version includes in-frame clones alone and lacks a portion of them. This table holds around 80,000 clones, about 85% found once. The material was peripheral blood, obtained 28 days after the second AZD1222 dose. Receptor source: an adult who received the AZD1222 COVID-19 vaccine. Each CDR3 is given with its conserved first and last residue. D genes are given only for firm matches. Size is stated for part of the rows, as once, few or many counts, or as a class when the clone is expanded.

CASSQGPSGSQETQYF | TGTGCCAGCAGCCAAGGGCCTAGCGGGTCCCAGGAGACCCAGTACTTC | TRBJ2-5 | TRBV4-2 | TRBD2 | few
CAWSIPGQGPSNNEQFF | TGTGCCTGGAGTATTCCGGGACAGGGGCCTTCCAACAATGAGCAGTTCTTC | TRBJ2-1 | TRBV30 | TRBD1 | .
CASSRDGAGNTIYF | TGTGCCAGCAGTCGAGACGGGGCTGGAAACACCATATATTTT | TRBJ1-3 | TRBV6-6 | . | .
CASSWGLAHARRSYNEQFF | TGTGCCAGCAGCTGGGGGCTAGCGCACGCCAGACGCTCCTACAATGAGCAGTTCTTC | TRBJ2-1 | TRBV6-2/TRBV6-3 | . | .
CASSYSQTAYGYTF | TGTGCCAGCAGTTACTCCCAGACGGCCTATGGCTACACCTTC | TRBJ1-2 | TRBV6-5 | . | .
CASSVLAGALDGTQYF | TGTGCCAGCAGCGTACTAGCGGGAGCTCTCGACGGGACCCAGTACTTC | TRBJ2-5 | TRBV7-8 | TRBD2 | .
CASEDRQVWGNQPQHF | TGTGCCAGCGAGGACAGACAGGTTTGGGGCAATCAGCCCCAGCATTTT | TRBJ1-5 | TRBV2 | . | .
CASSLAVEGLAGPETQYF | TGTGCCAGCAGCTTAGCGGTGGAGGGACTAGCGGGACCTGAGACCCAGTACTTC | TRBJ2-5 | TRBV7-6 | TRBD2 | .
CASSPRQGNQPQHF | TGTGCCAGCAGCCCCCGACAGGGAAATCAGCCCCAGCATTTT | TRBJ1-5 | TRBV5-6 | TRBD1 | .
CSLSPSRVGGEAFF | TGCAGCCTCTCCCCCAGCAGGGTAGGGGGTGAAGCTTTCTTT | TRBJ1-1 | TRBV29-1 | . | .
CASSEGHEYEQYF | TGTGCCAGCAGTGAAGGCCACGAATACGAGCAGTACTTC | TRBJ2-7 | TRBV6-1 | . | .
CASSLRTESSYNSPLHF | TGTGCCAGTAGTCTGCGGACGGAAAGCTCCTATAATTCACCCCTCCACTTT | TRBJ1-6 | TRBV19 | . | .
CASSGWDLGDTQYF | TGTGCCAGCAGTGGCTGGGATCTAGGAGATACGCAGTATTTT | TRBJ2-3 | TRBV6-2/TRBV6-3 | . | once
CASSRTSGFTDTQYF | TGTGCCAGCAGCCGGACTAGCGGATTCACAGATACGCAGTATTTT | TRBJ2-3 | TRBV7-2 | TRBD2 | once
CASSRQASYGYTF | TGTGCCAGCAGTCGGCAGGCCAGCTATGGCTACACCTTC | TRBJ1-2 | TRBV2 | . | once
CASSVLGGSTETQYF | TGTGCCAGCAGCGTTCTGGGCGGGAGCACCGAGACCCAGTACTTC | TRBJ2-5 | TRBV14 | TRBD2 | once
CASPDRGRNTGELFF | TGTGCCAGCCCAGACAGGGGTCGGAACACCGGGGAGCTGTTTTTT | TRBJ2-2 | TRBV2 | TRBD1 | .
CASSVTTNTGELFF | TGTGCCAGCAGTGTCACCACGAACACCGGGGAGCTGTTTTTT | TRBJ2-2 | TRBV6-4 | . | .
CASSLAFGTGTEAFF | TGTGCCAGCAGCTTAGCGTTCGGGACAGGCACTGAAGCTTTCTTT | TRBJ1-1 | TRBV7-2 | TRBD1 | .
CASSETAGGGKNEQYF | TGTGCCAGCAGTGAAACAGCGGGAGGGGGGAAGAACGAGCAGTACTTC | TRBJ2-7 | TRBV6-1 | TRBD2 | .
CASTYGQGVYGYTF | TGTGCCAGCACCTACGGACAGGGAGTCTATGGCTACACCTTC | TRBJ1-2 | TRBV7-8 | TRBD1 | .
CASSYARKNEQFF | TGTGCCAGCAGTTACGCCAGGAAGAATGAGCAGTTCTTC | TRBJ2-1 | TRBV6-6 | . | .
CASSPRAEETQYF | TGTGCCAGCTCACCCAGGGCCGAAGAGACCCAGTACTTC | TRBJ2-5 | TRBV18 | . | .
CASSTDRGALLGNTIYF | TGTGCCAGCAGCACCGACAGGGGAGCCCTACTTGGAAACACCATATATTTT | TRBJ1-3 | TRBV9 | TRBD1 | .
CASSGRGELLDSPLHF | TGTGCCAGCTCAGGCAGGGGCGAGTTGCTGGATTCACCCCTCCACTTT | TRBJ1-6 | TRBV18 | . | .
CASSRNWLGGELFF | TGTGCCAGCAGTCGAAACTGGCTGGGCGGGGAGCTGTTTTTT | TRBJ2-2 | TRBV7-3 | . | .
CASSLGAGLEQYF | TGTGCCAGCAGCTTAGGTGCAGGGCTGGAGCAGTACTTC | TRBJ2-7 | TRBV7-9 | . | .
CASSPQGNSPLHF | TGTGCCAGCAGCCCACAGGGAAATTCACCCCTCCACTTT | TRBJ1-6 | TRBV12-3/TRBV12-4 | . | .
CASSPRQGRGRNTEAFF | TGTGCCAGCTCACCACGACAGGGTCGGGGAAGGAACACTGAAGCTTTCTTT | TRBJ1-1 | TRBV18 | TRBD1 | .
CASKSRLFTDTQYF | TGTGCCAGCAAGAGTCGGCTTTTCACAGATACGCAGTATTTT | TRBJ2-3 | TRBV2 | . | .
CASSARTGATNEKLFF | TGTGCCAGCAGTGCCCGGACAGGGGCAACTAATGAAAAACTGTTTTTT | TRBJ1-4 | TRBV6-1 | TRBD1 | .
CASSITAGMGNEQFF | TGTGCCAGCAGCATAACAGCGGGAATGGGGAATGAGCAGTTCTTC | TRBJ2-1 | TRBV5-5 | TRBD2 | .
CASSMTGGTGELFF | TGTGCCAGTAGTATGACAGGGGGCACCGGGGAGCTGTTTTTT | TRBJ2-2 | TRBV19 | TRBD1 | .
CASSLGLTMNTEAFF | TGTGCCAGCAGCCTCGGTTTAACAATGAACACTGAAGCTTTCTTT | TRBJ1-1 | TRBV6-5 | . | .
CASSPKGTYNEQFF | TGTGCCAGCAGCCCGAAGGGGACCTACAATGAGCAGTTCTTC | TRBJ2-1 | TRBV13 | . | .
CATLQMAGVREQYF | TGTGCCACGCTTCAGATGGCCGGGGTGAGGGAGCAGTACTTC | TRBJ2-7 | TRBV24-1 | . | .
CASSLGGTNTEAFF | TGTGCCAGCAGTCTGGGGGGGACGAACACTGAAGCTTTCTTT | TRBJ1-1 | TRBV6-5 | . | .
CASSRGLGHHSYEQYF | TGTGCCAGCAGCCGTGGGTTGGGACATCACTCCTACGAGCAGTACTTC | TRBJ2-7 | TRBV3-1/TRBV3-2 | . | .
CSVERPRDGYTF | TGCAGCGTTGAAAGACCAAGGGATGGCTACACCTTC | TRBJ1-2 | TRBV29-1 | . | .
CASSLVTSGFDEQFF | TGTGCCAGCAGCTTAGTTACTAGCGGCTTCGATGAGCAGTTCTTC | TRBJ2-1 | TRBV7-2 | TRBD2 | .
CAWRSSYEQYF | TGTGCCTGGAGGAGCTCCTACGAGCAGTACTTC | TRBJ2-7 | TRBV30 | . | .
CASSSGGAVYGYTF | TGTGCCAGCTCGTCCGGGGGGGCGGTATATGGCTACACCTTC | TRBJ1-2 | TRBV9 | . | .
CASSPEGFYGYTF | TGTGCCAGCAGCCCCGAAGGGTTCTATGGCTACACCTTC | TRBJ1-2 | TRBV7-9 | . | .
CATSEAGTKNEQFF | TGTGCCACCAGTGAAGCCGGGACTAAGAATGAGCAGTTCTTC | TRBJ2-1 | TRBV24-1 | TRBD2 | .
CASPYRDRRAKNIQYF | TGTGCCAGCCCCTACAGGGACAGGAGAGCCAAAAACATTCAGTACTTC | TRBJ2-4 | TRBV3-1/TRBV3-2 | TRBD1 | .
CARDPPPSDATNEKLFF | TGTGCCAGGGACCCTCCCCCCTCGGACGCAACTAATGAAAAACTGTTTTTT | TRBJ1-4 | TRBV19 | . | .
CAWKFRGYNTEAFF | TGTGCCTGGAAGTTCAGGGGCTACAACACTGAAGCTTTCTTT | TRBJ1-1 | TRBV30 | . | .
CASSYGGVNTEAFF | TGTGCCAGCAGTTACGGTGGGGTGAACACTGAAGCTTTCTTT | TRBJ1-1 | TRBV6-5 | . | .
CASSQRGTRDSNQPQHF | TGCGCCAGCAGCCAACGTGGGACGCGGGATAGCAATCAGCCCCAGCATTTT | TRBJ1-5 | TRBV4-1 | . | once
CAWSDLGGSATQYF | TGTGCCTGGAGTGACTTGGGGGGGAGTGCGACCCAGTACTTC | TRBJ2-5 | TRBV30 | TRBD2 | .
CAIKAGRTTEAFF | TGTGCCATCAAGGCAGGGAGGACCACTGAAGCTTTCTTT | TRBJ1-1 | TRBV10-3 | . | .
CASSSKGQGRTEAFF | TGTGCCAGCAGTTCCAAAGGACAGGGGAGGACTGAAGCTTTCTTT | TRBJ1-1 | TRBV6-2/TRBV6-3 | TRBD1 | once
CASSPDNGELCYF | TGTGCCAGCTCACCCGATAACGGAGAATTGTGCTACTTC | TRBJ2-4 | TRBV18 | . | few
CASSYSITVNTEAFF | TGTGCCAGCAGTTACTCGATAACGGTGAACACTGAAGCTTTCTTT | TRBJ1-1 | TRBV6-5 | . | .
CASSFLTRGRAEAFF | TGTGCCAGCAGCTTCCTGACTAGGGGGCGGGCTGAAGCTTTCTTT | TRBJ1-1 | TRBV7-2 | TRBD1 | .
CASSLAGGTTGELFF | TGTGCCAGCAGCTTAGCGGGAGGGACCACCGGGGAGCTGTTTTTT | TRBJ2-2 | TRBV7-6 | TRBD2 | few
CASNLGGTGSHYGYTF | TGTGCCAGCAACCTAGGGGGGACAGGGAGCCACTATGGCTACACCTTC | TRBJ1-2 | TRBV7-2 | TRBD1 | .
CASSPGRGGTDTQYF | TGTGCCAGCAGCCCTGGACGGGGCGGCACAGATACGCAGTATTTT | TRBJ2-3 | TRBV7-9 | . | few
CASSLVPRTGRTGELFF | TGTGCCAGCAGCTTAGTCCCCCGGACAGGGAGGACCGGGGAGCTGTTTTTT | TRBJ2-2 | TRBV13 | TRBD1 | .
CASSSTSGRTDTQYF | TGTGCCAGCAGCTCGACTAGCGGGAGAACAGATACGCAGTATTTT | TRBJ2-3 | TRBV6-2/TRBV6-3 | TRBD2 | .